A single sample gave rise to the 4 T cell receptor beta chains below, sequenced in a study of T cell responses to AZD1222 COVID-19 vaccine. Clones were read by immunoSEQ multiplex PCR, and TCRdb kept only the in-frame ones, dropping some. Here the sample spans about 120,000 clones, 90% to 95% being singletons. The material sequenced was peripheral blood, taken on day 0 of AZD1222 vaccination. All receptors come from an adult in good health.

V usage is TRBV10-2 and J usage is TRBJ1-3; maybe TRBD1 (5 bases). CDR1 and CDR2 (germline): WSHSY, SAAADI. V lost 4 bases, J lost 0 bases, and 13 bases lay in between. CDR3 length: 16 amino acids. CDR3 amino acids: CASSVAGPTSGNTIYF. As DNA, the CDR3 is TGCGCCAGCAGTGTCGCGGGACCTACCTCTGGAAACACCATATATTTT.

In nucleotides, the CDR3 is TGCGCCAGCAGTGAAGAGGGTAGCAATCAGCCCCAGCATTTT. It yields the protein CASSEEGSNQPQHF. This sequence joins TRBV10-1 and TRBJ1-5; no definite D call. The CDR3 extends over 14 amino acids. Germline V CDR1 and CDR2: WNHNN, SYGVQD (reference sequence). Trimming removed 3 bases from V and 0 bases from J, with 6 bases in between.

The chain joins TRBV19 to TRBJ2-1; D is uncertain. Germline V lookup: CDR1 LNHDA, CDR2 SQIVND (reference sequence). The CDR3 extends over 13 amino acids. The V end was cut by 6 bases, the J end by 0 bases, with 6 bases between. The DNA of the CDR3 is TGTGCCAGTAGCACCAGCTCCTACAATGAGCAGTTCTTC. This encodes CASSTSSYNEQFF.

The rearrangement uses TRBV5-1 and TRBJ1-4; tentatively, D is TRBD1 (6 bases). The CDR3 covers 13 residues. V lost 7 bases to trimming and J lost 5 bases, with 12 bases between them. Per the germline V gene, CDR1 is SGHRS and CDR2 is YFSETQ. CDR3 amino acids: CASGGGPNEKLFF. The CDR3 DNA reads as TGCGCCAGCGGGGGGGGCCCGAATGAAAAACTGTTTTTT.